Listed below are T cell receptor beta chains from one sample, sequenced in a study of blood T cell repertoires in COVID-19. TCRdb's copy holds only in-frame clones and misses some; the assay was immunoSEQ multiplex PCR. The profile shows around 100,000 clones, roughly 85% of them singletons. Source material: peripheral blood. The receptor set was obtained from a woman in her seventies with active or convalescent COVID-19. CDR3s include the opening cysteine and the closing phenylalanine or tryptophan. The order of the fields is V gene, D gene, J gene, clone size, CDR3 DNA, CDR3 protein. The D gene is left open where the match is weak. Expanded clones get a size class; other rows say once, few or many, or leave the size out.

TRBV5-1	TRBD2	TRBJ2-5	once	TGCGCCAGCAGCGCCGGGACTAGCGGGGGGTTGGAGACCCAGTACTTC	CASSAGTSGGLETQYF
TRBV10-3	NA	TRBJ1-1	NA	TGTGCCATCAGTGCCACAGGGATGAACACTGAAGCTTTCTTT	CAISATGMNTEAFF
TRBV30	NA	TRBJ1-2	NA	TGTGCCTGGAGCGGACAGTTCTATGGCTACACCTTC	CAWSGQFYGYTF
TRBV4-1	NA	TRBJ2-7	NA	TGCGCCAGCAGCCAAGGGGAAACAGGGAACTACGAGCAGTACTTC	CASSQGETGNYEQYF
TRBV5-6	NA	TRBJ1-3	NA	TGTGCCAGCAGCTTTGTGAGCTCTGGAAACACCATATATTTT	CASSFVSSGNTIYF
TRBV10-3	NA	TRBJ2-3	once	TGTGCCATCAGTGTTGGGGCAGGGGTGGGATCGAATACGCAGTATTTT	CAISVGAGVGSNTQYF
TRBV9	TRBD1	TRBJ1-5	NA	TGTGCCAGCAGCGTAGGACAGGGAAATCAGCCCCAGCATTTT	CASSVGQGNQPQHF
TRBV7-2	TRBD2	TRBJ2-3	NA	TGTGCCAGCAGCCCGGGACTAGCGGGACCCACAGATACGCAGTATTTT	CASSPGLAGPTDTQYF
TRBV18	TRBD1	TRBJ1-5	NA	TGTGCCAGCTCACCCGCGACAGGGGGAAATCAGCCCCAGCATTTT	CASSPATGGNQPQHF
TRBV5-5	TRBD1	TRBJ2-1	NA	TGTGCCAGCAGCTTAACGGGACAGGGGGTTTACAATGAGCAGTTCTTC	CASSLTGQGVYNEQFF
TRBV30	NA	TRBJ2-7	once	TGTGCCTGGAGTGTCTCTAGGTACCACGAGCAGTACTTC	CAWSVSRYHEQYF
TRBV19	NA	TRBJ1-1	NA	TGTGCCAGTAGTATTTCTTCGGGGTTCAGGCTCTCGGGAACTGAAGCTTTCTTT	CASSISSGFRLSGTEAFF
TRBV11-1	NA	TRBJ1-2	NA	TGTGCCAGCAGCTTCGGAGGTTATGGCTACACCTTC	CASSFGGYGYTF
TRBV7-2	NA	TRBJ1-1	NA	TGTGCCAGCAGCTTAGTTCGCACTGAAGCTTTCTTT	CASSLVRTEAFF
TRBV15	TRBD2	TRBJ2-3	once	TGTGCCACCAGCAGAGACCTTGGACTAGCGGGAGCAGATACGCAGTATTTT	CATSRDLGLAGADTQYF
TRBV7-2	TRBD1	TRBJ1-2	NA	TGTGCCAGCAGCCCTGCAGGGACAGAATATGGCTACACCTTC	CASSPAGTEYGYTF
TRBV5-6	NA	TRBJ1-6	NA	TGTGCCAGCAGCAACCTGAGGTGGAACTCTAATTCACCCCTCCACTTT	CASSNLRWNSNSPLHF
TRBV20-1	TRBD2	TRBJ2-3	NA	TGCAGTGCTAGTCCTAGCGGGGAGACTGATACGCAGTATTTT	CSASPSGETDTQYF
TRBV27	NA	TRBJ2-7	NA	TGTGCCAGCAGGCGGACTGGAACCTACGAGCAGTACTTC	CASRRTGTYEQYF
TRBV27	TRBD1	TRBJ2-7	NA	TGTGCAAGCGGTCCTGGACAGGGGAGGGAGCAGTACTTC	CASGPGQGREQYF
TRBV4-2	TRBD1	TRBJ1-5	NA	TGTGCCAGCAGCTCTCGCACAGGGGGCCAGCCCCAGCATTTT	CASSSRTGGQPQHF
TRBV5-4	NA	TRBJ2-7	NA	TGTGCCAGCAGCTTGGTCGGTCTGGACGAGCAGTACTTC	CASSLVGLDEQYF
TRBV5-6	TRBD2	TRBJ2-2	NA	TGTGCCAGCAGCTTGGGACTAGCAGGGACCGGGGAGCTGTTTTTT	CASSLGLAGTGELFF
TRBV7-2	NA	TRBJ2-7	NA	TGTGCCAGCAGCGATTTTATGAGCGAGCAGTACTTC	CASSDFMSEQYF
TRBV5-6	NA	TRBJ1-2	NA	TGTGCCAGCAGCTTGGGGGGCTACTATGGCTACACCTTC	CASSLGGYYGYTF
TRBV7-2	NA	TRBJ2-6	NA	TGTGCCAGCAGTCACAGGGACCGTCACTCTGGGGCCAACGTCCTGACTTTC	CASSHRDRHSGANVLTF
TRBV7-9	TRBD2	TRBJ2-1	NA	TGTGCCAGCAGCTTAAGATTCTCGTCGCGGGGGGGCCGACTCAATGAGCAGTTCTTC	CASSLRFSSRGGRLNEQFF
TRBV3-1/TRBV3-2	NA	TRBJ1-2	NA	TGTGCCAGCAGCCAAGGAGAAAACTATGGCTACACCTTC	CASSQGENYGYTF
TRBV1	NA	TRBJ1-6	NA	TGCACCAGCAGCCAAGATCCCCTCAGGGGGCCGTATAATTCACCCCTCCACTTT	CTSSQDPLRGPYNSPLHF
TRBV11-3	TRBD1	TRBJ1-6	NA	TGTGCCAGCACCGACCGGGACAGGGGAGAAAATTCACCCCTCCACTTT	CASTDRDRGENSPLHF
TRBV7-9	TRBD2	TRBJ2-1	NA	TGTGCCAGCAGCGCTAGCGGGGGGGGGAACAATGAGCAGTTCTTC	CASSASGGGNNEQFF
TRBV5-1	TRBD1	TRBJ1-6	once	TGCGCCAGCAGCTTACCGGGACAGCTGTTTTACTTT	CASSLPGQLFYF
TRBV5-1	NA	TRBJ1-1	few	TGCGCCAGCAGCTTGGACAGGCAGAACACTGAAGCTTTCTTT	CASSLDRQNTEAFF
TRBV6-2/TRBV6-3	NA	TRBJ2-5	once	TGTGCCAGCAGTTACTCCCACAGAGAGACCCAGTACTTC	CASSYSHRETQYF
TRBV5-4	NA	TRBJ1-4	NA	TGTGCCAGCAGCTTGGGGCACAATAATGAAAAACTGTTTTTT	CASSLGHNNEKLFF
TRBV5-1	TRBD2	TRBJ2-3	NA	TGCGCCAGCAGCTTGGTCCGACTAGCGGGAGGCACAGATACGCAGTATTTT	CASSLVRLAGGTDTQYF
TRBV12-3/TRBV12-4	NA	TRBJ1-6	NA	TGTGCCAGCAGTTTCAGGAATTCACCCCTCCACTTT	CASSFRNSPLHF
TRBV11-3	NA	TRBJ1-4	NA	TGTGCCAGCAGCTTAGTTTCAGGGAAAGGAGTTCGTGAAAAACTGTTTTTT	CASSLVSGKGVREKLFF
TRBV18	NA	TRBJ1-1	few	TGTGCCAGCTCAACAACCCCTTCGAACACTGAAGCTTTCTTT	CASSTTPSNTEAFF
TRBV7-2	TRBD2	TRBJ2-7	NA	TGTGCCAGCAGCTTATATGGTAGCGGGGGGCCTTACGAGCAGTACTTC	CASSLYGSGGPYEQYF
TRBV19	NA	TRBJ1-2	NA	TGTGCCAGTAGTATTTCGGGTAACTATGGCTACACCTTC	CASSISGNYGYTF
TRBV4-2	NA	TRBJ1-1	NA	TGTGCCAGCAGCCAAGAGCGGGGAACTGAAGCTTTCTTT	CASSQERGTEAFF
TRBV7-8	TRBD1	TRBJ1-6	NA	TGTGCCAGCAGCGAACGACAGGGAAATTCACCCCTCCACTTT	CASSERQGNSPLHF
TRBV3-1/TRBV3-2	NA	TRBJ2-1	NA	TGTGCCAGCAGCCAAGTTCCTGGGGGAGGCCACTTCCACAATGAGCAGTTCTTC	CASSQVPGGGHFHNEQFF
TRBV6-2/TRBV6-3	TRBD1	TRBJ1-4	once	TGTGCCAGCAGCACCGACAGGGGGCCGGATCCTAATGAAAAACTGTTTTTT	CASSTDRGPDPNEKLFF
TRBV5-5	NA	TRBJ2-5	NA	TGTGCCAGCAACCCTCCGACAGCACAAGAGACCCAGTACTTC	CASNPPTAQETQYF
TRBV19	NA	TRBJ1-6	NA	TGTGCCAGTAGTATAACCGGGACTGGTGATTCACCCCTCCACTTT	CASSITGTGDSPLHF
TRBV2	NA	TRBJ1-1	NA	TGTGCCAGCACCACATGGGGGGGGAACACTGAAGCTTTCTTT	CASTTWGGNTEAFF
TRBV9	NA	TRBJ2-3	few	TGTGCCAGCAGCGTAAAGCCGACAGATACGCAGTATTTT	CASSVKPTDTQYF